The present TCR beta chain was sequenced within a study of vaccination and CD4 T cells after COVID-19. CDR1 and CDR2 from the germline V gene are SGHTA and FQGNSA. V was clipped by 5 bases and J by 1 base, with 15 bases between them. The CDR3 consists of 16 residues. Sequencing of DNA taken from cultured CD4+ T cells relied on the Oncomine TCR Beta short-read assay. Each CDR3 protein is one row after TCRdb ran MiXCR on the PCR reads. The table records fewer than 15,000 distinct CDR3 sequences, 28% of them present only once. This clonotype was found a few times. Its matching antigen is unknown. As for treatment: approximately nine-day PBMC culture with coronavirus spike peptide pools or control peptides (ViraFEST assay). Expansion of antigen-specific T cells with peptide pools by ViraFEST preceded sequencing of TCRs. Per well, a few million PBMCs were cultured in the presence of around 9.1 IU/ml IL-2 and 10 ug/ml peptide pools.

The sequence was obtained from a human donor with COVID-19. The sequencing input was cultured CD4+ T cells from blood. This rearrangement joins TRBV7-2 to TRBJ2-1; no clear D. CDR3 sequence (DNA): TGTGCCAGCAGCCCGACCCCGGGTAGTTCCTACAATGAGCAGTTCTTC. This sequence encodes CASSPTPGSSYNEQFF. The full variable domain, its missing parts supplied by reference TRBV7-2 and TRBJ2-1, is GAGVSQSPSNKVTEKGKDVELRCDPISGHTALYWYRQSLGQGLEFLIYFQGNSAPDKSGLPSDRFSAERTGGSVSTLTIQRTQQEDSAVYLCASSPTPGSSYNEQFFGPGTRLTVL.